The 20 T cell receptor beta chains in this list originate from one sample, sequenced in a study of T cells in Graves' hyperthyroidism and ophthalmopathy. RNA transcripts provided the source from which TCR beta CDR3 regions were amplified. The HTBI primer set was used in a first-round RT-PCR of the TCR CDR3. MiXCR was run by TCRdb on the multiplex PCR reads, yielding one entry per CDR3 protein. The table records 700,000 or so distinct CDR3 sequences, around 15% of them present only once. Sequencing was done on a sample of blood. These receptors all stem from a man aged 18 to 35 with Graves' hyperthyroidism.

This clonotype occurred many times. CDR3 in DNA: TGCAGTGCTCAGTCTAGCGGATCCTACAATGAGCAGTTCTTC. Translating it yields CSAQSSGSYNEQFF. This chain connects TRBV20-1 to TRBJ2-1; 7 nucleotides line up with TRBD2. V lost 5 bases and J lost 1; bases outside the gene matches: 5. The germline V gene encodes CDR1 DFQATT and CDR2 SNEGSKA (reference sequence). The CDR3 length is 14 residues.

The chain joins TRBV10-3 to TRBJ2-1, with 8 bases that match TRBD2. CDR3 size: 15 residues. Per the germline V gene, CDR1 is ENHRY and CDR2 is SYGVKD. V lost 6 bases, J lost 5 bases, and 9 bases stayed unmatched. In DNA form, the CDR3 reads TGTGCCATCAGCCCGGACAGACTAGCGAACAATGAGCAGTTCTTC. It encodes CAISPDRLANNEQFF.

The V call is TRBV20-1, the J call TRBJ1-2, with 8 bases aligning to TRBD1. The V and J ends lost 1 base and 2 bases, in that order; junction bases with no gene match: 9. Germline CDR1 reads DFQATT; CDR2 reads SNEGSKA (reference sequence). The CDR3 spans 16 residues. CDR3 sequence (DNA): TGCAGTGCTAGAGGGACCCGACAGGGGCGGAACTATGGCTACACCTTC. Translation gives CSARGTRQGRNYGYTF.

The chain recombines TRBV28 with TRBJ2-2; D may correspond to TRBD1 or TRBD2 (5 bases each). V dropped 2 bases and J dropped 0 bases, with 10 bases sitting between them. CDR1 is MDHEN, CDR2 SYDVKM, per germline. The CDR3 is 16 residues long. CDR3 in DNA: TGTGCCAGCAGTTTAGGGGGTAGGCCGAACACCGGGGAGCTGTTTTTT. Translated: CASSLGGRPNTGELFF. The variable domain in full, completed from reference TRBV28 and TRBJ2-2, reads DVKVTQSSRYLVKRTGEKVFLECVQDMDHENMFWYRQDPGLGLRLIYFSYDVKMKEKGDIPEGYSVSREKKERFSLILESASTNQTSMYLCASSLGGRPNTGELFFGEGSRLTVL.

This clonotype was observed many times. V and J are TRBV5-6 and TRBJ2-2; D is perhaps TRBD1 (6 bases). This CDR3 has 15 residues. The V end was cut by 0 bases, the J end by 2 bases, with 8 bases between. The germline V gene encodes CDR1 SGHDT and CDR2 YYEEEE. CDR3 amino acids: CASSLEDSNTGELFF. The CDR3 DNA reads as TGTGCCAGCAGCTTGGAGGACAGCAACACCGGGGAGCTGTTTTTT.

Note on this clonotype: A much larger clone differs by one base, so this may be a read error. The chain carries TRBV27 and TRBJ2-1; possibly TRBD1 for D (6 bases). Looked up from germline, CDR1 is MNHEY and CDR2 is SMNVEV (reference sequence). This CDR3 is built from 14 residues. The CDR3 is CTSSDLRGYNEQFF. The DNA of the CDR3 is TGTACCAGCAGTGACCTCAGGGGCTACAATGAGCAGTTCTTC.

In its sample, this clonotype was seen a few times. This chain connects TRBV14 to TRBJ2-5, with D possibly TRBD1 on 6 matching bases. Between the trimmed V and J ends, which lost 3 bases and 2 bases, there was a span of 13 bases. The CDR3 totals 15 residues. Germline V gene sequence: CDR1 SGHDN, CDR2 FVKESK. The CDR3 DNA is TGTGCCAGCAGCCATGGGCCTGGACAGCAAGAGACCCAGTACTTC. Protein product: CASSHGPGQQETQYF.

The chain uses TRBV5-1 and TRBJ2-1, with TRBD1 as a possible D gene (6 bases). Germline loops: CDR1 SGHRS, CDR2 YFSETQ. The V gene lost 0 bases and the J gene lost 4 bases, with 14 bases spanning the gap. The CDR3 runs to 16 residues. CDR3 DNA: TGCGCCAGCAGCTTGGAGGGGACAAATCTTTACAATGAGCAGTTCTTC. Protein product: CASSLEGTNLYNEQFF.

The CDR3 coding sequence is TGTGCCAGCAGGCCGGGACAGGGGGTTGTGTTCACTGAAGCTTTCTTT. It encodes CASRPGQGVVFTEAFF. J is TRBJ1-1 and V is TRBV12-3 or TRBV12-4; 11 bases map to TRBD1. J was trimmed by 4 bases and V by 6 bases; bases with no gene match: 10. CDR3 length: 16 amino acids.

CDR3 loop: CASSPSGKNIQYF. CDR3 in DNA: TGCGCCAGCAGCCCTAGCGGGAAAAACATTCAGTACTTC. The genes are TRBV4-1 and TRBJ2-4; 8 bases align to TRBD2. The CDR3 extends over 13 amino acids. The J segment lost 4 bases and the V segment lost 4 bases, leaving 0 bases of the junction unmatched. Germline V gene data show CDR1 as MGHRA and CDR2 as YSYEKL.

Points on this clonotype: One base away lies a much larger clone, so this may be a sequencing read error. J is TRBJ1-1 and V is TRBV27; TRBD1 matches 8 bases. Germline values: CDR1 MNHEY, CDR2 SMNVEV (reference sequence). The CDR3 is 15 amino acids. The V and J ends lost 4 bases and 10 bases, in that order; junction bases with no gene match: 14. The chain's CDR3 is CASSSHRGVAPGAFF. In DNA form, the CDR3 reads TGTGCCAGCAGTTCCCACAGGGGGGTCGCGCCTGGAGCTTTCTTT.

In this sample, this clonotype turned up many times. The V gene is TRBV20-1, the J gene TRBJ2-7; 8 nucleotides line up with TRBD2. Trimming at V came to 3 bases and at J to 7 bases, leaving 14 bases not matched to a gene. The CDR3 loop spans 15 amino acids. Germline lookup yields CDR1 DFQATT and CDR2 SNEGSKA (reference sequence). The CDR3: CSASVLQRGLKEQYF. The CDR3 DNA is TGCAGTGCTAGCGTCCTACAGCGGGGGCTGAAGGAGCAGTACTTC.

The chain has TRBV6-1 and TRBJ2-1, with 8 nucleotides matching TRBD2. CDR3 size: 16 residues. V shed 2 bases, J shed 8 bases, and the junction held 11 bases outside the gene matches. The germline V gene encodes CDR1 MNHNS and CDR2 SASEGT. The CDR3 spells CASSEWASGWNHEQFF. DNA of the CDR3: TGTGCCAGCAGTGAATGGGCTAGCGGGTGGAACCATGAGCAGTTCTTC.

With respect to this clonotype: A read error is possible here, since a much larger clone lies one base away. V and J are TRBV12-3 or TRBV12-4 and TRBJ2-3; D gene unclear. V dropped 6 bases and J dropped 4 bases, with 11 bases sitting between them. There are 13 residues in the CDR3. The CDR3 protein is CASRFSPADTQYF. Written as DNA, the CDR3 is TGTGCCAGCAGATTTTCCCCGGCAGATACGCAGTATTTT.

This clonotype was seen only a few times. The CDR3 nucleotides are TGTGCCAGCAGCCCCGAGGCTGGGGGCATTCAGTACTTC. This gives the protein CASSPEAGGIQYF. This chain links TRBV7-9 with TRBJ2-4; either TRBD1 or TRBD2 may supply D (5 bases each). Trimming left V 5 bases short and J 9 bases short, with 14 bases between. Looked up from germline, CDR1 is SEHNR and CDR2 is FQNEAQ (reference sequence). This CDR3 comprises 13 residues.

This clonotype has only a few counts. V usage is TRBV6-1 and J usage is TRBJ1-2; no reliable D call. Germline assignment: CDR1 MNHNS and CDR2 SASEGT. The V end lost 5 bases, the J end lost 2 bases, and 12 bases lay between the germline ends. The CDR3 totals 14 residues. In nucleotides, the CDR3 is TGTGCCAGCAGTCCTGAGCTAGGAAACTATGGCTACACCTTC. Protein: CASSPELGNYGYTF.

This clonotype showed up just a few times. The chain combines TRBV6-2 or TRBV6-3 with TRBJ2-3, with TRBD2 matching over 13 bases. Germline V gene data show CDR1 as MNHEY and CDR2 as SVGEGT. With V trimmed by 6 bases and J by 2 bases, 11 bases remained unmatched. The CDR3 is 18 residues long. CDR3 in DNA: TGTGCCAGCAGCCCCCCGTCGGGACTAGCGGGATACACAGATACGCAGTATTTT. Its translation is CASSPPSGLAGYTDTQYF.

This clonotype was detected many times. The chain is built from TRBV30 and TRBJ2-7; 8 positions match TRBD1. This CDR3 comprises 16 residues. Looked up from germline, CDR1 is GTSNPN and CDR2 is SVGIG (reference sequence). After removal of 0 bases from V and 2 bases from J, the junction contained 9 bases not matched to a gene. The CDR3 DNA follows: TGTGCCTGGAGTGTACTCGGGGCAGGGGGCGCCTACGAGCAGTACTTC. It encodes CAWSVLGAGGAYEQYF.

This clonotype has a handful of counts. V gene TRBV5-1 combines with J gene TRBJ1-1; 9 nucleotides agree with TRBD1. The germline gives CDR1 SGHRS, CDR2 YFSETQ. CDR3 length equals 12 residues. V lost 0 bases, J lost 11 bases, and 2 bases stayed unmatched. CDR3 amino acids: CASSLAGTGAFF. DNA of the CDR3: TGCGCCAGCAGCTTGGCCGGGACAGGGGCTTTCTTT.

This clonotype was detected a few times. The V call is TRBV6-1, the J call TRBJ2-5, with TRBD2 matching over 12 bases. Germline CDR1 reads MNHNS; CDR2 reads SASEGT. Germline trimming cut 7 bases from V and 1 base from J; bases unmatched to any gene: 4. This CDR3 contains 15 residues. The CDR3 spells CASNPSGRAQETQYF. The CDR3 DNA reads TGTGCCAGCAACCCTAGCGGGAGGGCCCAAGAGACCCAGTACTTC.